This is a list of T cell receptor beta chains from one sample in a study of blood T cell repertoires in COVID-19. The protocol was immunoSEQ multiplex PCR, while the TCRdb copy is restricted to in-frame clones and leaves out a portion. The sample has over 200,000 clones, 83% seen once. Sequencing used peripheral blood. All receptors derive from a woman in her twenties or thirties with COVID-19, enrolled during active disease. Both conserved end residues are part of each CDR3. D genes are given only for firm matches. Size values are once, few and many counts, or a class for expanded clones, and some rows have none.

clone_size	v_call	d_call	j_call	cdr3_nt	cdr3_aa
NA	TRBV13	TRBD2	TRBJ2-3	TGTGCCAGCAGCGCCCGGACTAGCGGGGTTACAGATACGCAGTATTTT	CASSARTSGVTDTQYF
once	TRBV30	TRBD1	TRBJ1-2	TGTGCCTGGAGTGTACAGGGGTCCCTCTATGGCTACACCTTC	CAWSVQGSLYGYTF
NA	TRBV6-1	NA	TRBJ2-3	TGTGCCAGCAGCACCGGGACTCCTGGGCCAGATACGCAGTATTTT	CASSTGTPGPDTQYF
NA	TRBV9	NA	TRBJ1-2	TGTGCCAGCAGGGAACAGGGCTTTGGGGGCTACACCTTC	CASREQGFGGYTF
few	TRBV27	TRBD1	TRBJ1-3	TGTGCCAGCAGTTTATTCGGACAGGGGATCTCTGGAAACACCATATATTTT	CASSLFGQGISGNTIYF
NA	TRBV28	TRBD1	TRBJ1-4	TGTGCCAGCAGTTCCCCAGGGACAGGGGAAAATGAAAAACTGTTTTTT	CASSSPGTGENEKLFF
NA	TRBV28	NA	TRBJ2-7	TGTGCCAGCACCGGGGTCCTCTCCCCCTACGAGCAGTACTTC	CASTGVLSPYEQYF
few	TRBV20-1	NA	TRBJ2-7	TGCAGTGCTAGTCGCACCCCAGGATCACCCTCCTACGAGCAGTACTTC	CSASRTPGSPSYEQYF
NA	TRBV19	NA	TRBJ2-1	TGTGCCAGTAGCTCCCTAGGCTACCCCTCTTACAATGAGCAGTTCTTC	CASSSLGYPSYNEQFF
NA	TRBV14	TRBD2	TRBJ2-4	TGTGCCAGCAGCCCGGGACTAGGATTTCAGTACTTC	CASSPGLGFQYF
NA	TRBV7-9	TRBD1	TRBJ1-2	TGTGCCAGCAGCTTAGTTGGAGGACAGGGATCAAGTGGCTACACCTTC	CASSLVGGQGSSGYTF
few	TRBV30	TRBD1	TRBJ1-6	TGTGCCTGGGACAGGGGGAATAATTCACCCCTCCACTTT	CAWDRGNNSPLHF
NA	TRBV11-2	TRBD1	TRBJ1-2	TGTGCCAGCAGCTCGTTGACAGGGGCGCATTATGGCTACACCTTC	CASSSLTGAHYGYTF
NA	TRBV14	TRBD1	TRBJ1-6	TGTGCCAGCAGCCAAGTTCACAGGGGGAGCTCCTATAATTCACCCCTCCACTTT	CASSQVHRGSSYNSPLHF
NA	TRBV7-9	NA	TRBJ2-7	TGTGCCAGCAGCTCCGCTAGCGTGCCCTACGAGCAGTACTTC	CASSSASVPYEQYF
NA	TRBV5-5	NA	TRBJ1-4	TGTGCCAGCAGCTTGGTATTATGGCCAACTAATGAAAAACTGTTTTTT	CASSLVLWPTNEKLFF
NA	TRBV6-5	TRBD1	TRBJ2-3	TGTGCCAGCAGTTACGAGACAGGGGACATAGATACGCAGTATTTT	CASSYETGDIDTQYF
NA	TRBV7-2	NA	TRBJ1-5	TGTGCCAGCAGCTTATATTTCGGGGAGCCCCAGCATTTT	CASSLYFGEPQHF
NA	TRBV11-2	TRBD1	TRBJ2-3	TGTGCCAGCAGCCCCTGGGGACAGATTTCCACAGATACGCAGTATTTT	CASSPWGQISTDTQYF
NA	TRBV4-1	TRBD2	TRBJ2-1	TGCGCCAGCAGCCGCGGGGGACTAGCGGGACTTGGCAATGAGCAGTTCTTC	CASSRGGLAGLGNEQFF
NA	TRBV14	NA	TRBJ2-1	TGTGCCAGCAGCCAAGGACTAGACAATGAGCAGTTCTTC	CASSQGLDNEQFF
NA	TRBV21-1	NA	TRBJ2-7	TGTGCCAGCATCGAAAGGGACAGCTCCTGCTACGAGCAGTACTTC	CASIERDSSCYEQYF
NA	TRBV5-1	TRBD1	TRBJ1-6	TGCGCCAGCAGCTTGGGACAGGGTGGGAATTCACCCCTCCACTTT	CASSLGQGGNSPLHF
NA	TRBV19	TRBD2	TRBJ2-3	TGTGCCAGTAGTATGCTAGCGGGGGGTGTAACAGATACGCAGTATTTT	CASSMLAGGVTDTQYF
once	TRBV5-1	NA	TRBJ2-7	TGCGCCAGCAGCTCCTTCGGCGGGGCGGCCTACGAGCAGTACTTC	CASSSFGGAAYEQYF
NA	TRBV5-1	TRBD2	TRBJ2-6	TGCGCCAGCAGCTCGGGACTAGCGGGAGGAGCTGGGGCCAACGTCCTGACTTTC	CASSSGLAGGAGANVLTF
NA	TRBV4-3	TRBD1	TRBJ1-3	TGCGCCAGCAGCCAACTTGTCGGACAGGAGGGAAACACCATATATTTT	CASSQLVGQEGNTIYF
NA	TRBV5-1	NA	TRBJ2-7	TGCGCCAGCAGCTGGCGGGACAGCTCCTACGAGCAGTACTTC	CASSWRDSSYEQYF
NA	TRBV7-3	TRBD1	TRBJ2-3	TGTGCCAGCAGCTCACGTGGACAGGGGGATTCAGATACGCAGTATTTT	CASSSRGQGDSDTQYF
NA	TRBV19	NA	TRBJ1-5	TGTGCCAGCTCCGCCAGGGTCGATCAGCCCCAGCATTTT	CASSARVDQPQHF
NA	TRBV7-3	TRBD1	TRBJ2-2	TGTGCCAGCAGCGATACACCGGGACAGCCCTTCAGGGGGAACACCGGGGAGCTGTTTTTT	CASSDTPGQPFRGNTGELFF
once	TRBV25-1	NA	TRBJ1-2	TGTGCCAGCAGTGAGGAGGATCGTAATAATTATGGCTACACCTTC	CASSEEDRNNYGYTF
NA	TRBV18	NA	TRBJ2-1	TGTGCCAGCTCACCGCGAGGTGCTAGCGCCTACAATGAGCAGTTCTTC	CASSPRGASAYNEQFF
NA	TRBV4-3	NA	TRBJ1-1	TGCGCCAGCAGCCAAGAGGAGGGAAGGAACACTGAAGCTTTCTTT	CASSQEEGRNTEAFF
NA	TRBV4-1	NA	TRBJ2-2	TGCGCCAGCAGCCAAGATAGGAGCAGCCGGAACACCGGGGAGCTGTTTTTT	CASSQDRSSRNTGELFF
few	TRBV7-2	TRBD2	TRBJ2-1	TGTGCCAGCAGCTTAGTGGCTAGCGGGGCCTCCTACAATGAGCAGTTCTTC	CASSLVASGASYNEQFF
NA	TRBV11-2	TRBD1	TRBJ2-5	TGTGCCAGCAGCTACGGACAGGGACGAGAGACCCAGTACTTC	CASSYGQGRETQYF
NA	TRBV7-3	NA	TRBJ1-4	TGTGCCAACAACACAGCAACTAATGAAAAACTGTTTTTT	CANNTATNEKLFF
NA	TRBV7-2	NA	TRBJ2-3	TGTGCCAGCAGCTTAACGGAGATACTCACAGATACGCAGTATTTT	CASSLTEILTDTQYF
NA	TRBV10-3	TRBD1	TRBJ2-3	TGTGCCATCAGATCAGGGGACAGGCGCACAGATACGCAGTATTTT	CAIRSGDRRTDTQYF
NA	TRBV15	TRBD1	TRBJ1-5	TGTGCCACCAGCAGAGATTATGGTTTAGTGGGGACAGCTAGCAATCAGCCCCAGCATTTT	CATSRDYGLVGTASNQPQHF
NA	TRBV2	NA	TRBJ2-1	TGTGCCAGCAGGATCCTTGGCGGGATGGGGTTCTTC	CASRILGGMGFF
NA	TRBV11-2	NA	TRBJ1-6	TGTGCCAGCAGTCGAATGACAGGATCTAATTCACCCCTCCACTTT	CASSRMTGSNSPLHF
NA	TRBV15	NA	TRBJ2-7	TGTGCCACCAGCAGACCGAGGGGGGAGCAGTACTTC	CATSRPRGEQYF
NA	TRBV16	NA	TRBJ1-2	TGTGCCAGCACCACCGGGGGGGTGAACTATGGCTACACCTTC	CASTTGGVNYGYTF
NA	TRBV5-1	TRBD2	TRBJ2-3	TGCGCCAGCAGCTTGTCGTTAGCGGGAGTCTCTACAGATACGCAGTATTTT	CASSLSLAGVSTDTQYF
few	TRBV2	NA	TRBJ1-4	TGTGCCAGCAGTGTTACGGGGGGAAAACTGTTTTTT	CASSVTGGKLFF
NA	TRBV25-1	NA	TRBJ2-7	TGTGCCAGCAGCCCTTTGGACACGTACGAGCAGTACTTC	CASSPLDTYEQYF
NA	TRBV7-2	TRBD1	TRBJ2-1	TGTGCCAGCAGCTTAGTAGTGGGGACAGGGGGTTACAATGAGCAGTTCTTC	CASSLVVGTGGYNEQFF
NA	TRBV6-4	NA	TRBJ2-5	TGTGCCAGCAGCGTCACGGAGCGAGAGACCCAGTACTTC	CASSVTERETQYF
NA	TRBV7-9	NA	TRBJ2-7	TGTGCCAGCAGTTCTACCGGGACTGGATCCTACGAGCAGTACTTC	CASSSTGTGSYEQYF
NA	TRBV11-3	NA	TRBJ2-7	TGTGCCAGCAGCCTACAGGGCCGCTCCTACGAGCAGTACTTC	CASSLQGRSYEQYF
once	TRBV5-6	TRBD1	TRBJ1-1	TGTGCCAGCAGCGCCCGGGACAGGTGGACTGAAGCTTTCTTT	CASSARDRWTEAFF
once	TRBV24-1	TRBD1	TRBJ1-5	TGTGCCACCAGTCCGGAACCCATTTACAGGGGGCGGCGCAATCAGCCCCAGCATTTT	CATSPEPIYRGRRNQPQHF
NA	TRBV19	TRBD2	TRBJ2-1	TGTGCCAGTAGTGGACTAGATCAACGATCAGGGCAGTTCTTC	CASSGLDQRSGQFF